These T cell receptor beta chains were read from a single sample in a study of cytomegalovirus exposure and HLA in healthy donors. The method was immunoSEQ multiplex PCR; TCRdb's version includes in-frame clones alone and lacks a portion of them. The table records about 98,000 clones, over 80% of them present only once. The sample was PBMCs. All receptors come from a man aged 35-49 years in good health and CMV-seronegative. Each CDR3 is given with its conserved first and last residue. D genes are given only for firm matches. The size entry is marked missing in some rows and otherwise reads once, few, many or a size class.

TRBV5-1,-,-,TRBJ2-7,CASSLTLPSYEQYF,TGCGCCAGCAGCTTGACACTACCTTCCTACGAGCAGTACTTC
TRBV6-1,few,-,TRBJ2-2,CASSASGVSGELFF,TGTGCCAGCAGTGCCTCAGGGGTGAGCGGGGAGCTGTTTTTT
TRBV15,-,-,TRBJ1-2,CAASREGLGLYGYTF,TGTGCCGCCAGCAGAGAAGGACTGGGACTCTATGGCTACACCTTC
TRBV30,-,TRBD1,TRBJ2-7,CAWSVTGTYEQYF,TGTGCCTGGAGTGTGACAGGGACGTACGAGCAGTACTTC
TRBV5-1,-,-,TRBJ2-7,CASSLANADEQYF,TGCGCCAGCAGCTTGGCCAATGCAGACGAGCAGTACTTC
TRBV5-1,-,TRBD1,TRBJ1-2,CASSLGTGSNYGYTF,TGCGCCAGCAGCTTGGGGACAGGATCTAACTATGGCTACACCTTC
TRBV19,-,-,TRBJ1-5,CASSIGPGNQPQHF,TGTGCCAGTAGTATAGGGCCGGGAAATCAGCCCCAGCATTTT
TRBV5-1,-,-,TRBJ1-1,CASSLFSPNTEAFF,TGCGCCAGCAGCTTATTTAGCCCGAACACTGAAGCTTTCTTT
TRBV4-1,-,-,TRBJ2-5,CASSQDIGVLVTGQQETQYF,TGCGCCAGCAGCCAAGACATTGGAGTGTTGGTGACAGGACAGCAAGAGACCCAGTACTTC
TRBV9,-,TRBD1,TRBJ1-3,CASRGTGRGNTIYF,TGTGCCAGCAGGGGGACAGGGCGAGGAAACACCATATATTTT
TRBV19,few,-,TRBJ1-3,CASSNPRDTIYF,TGTGCCAGTAGTAATCCCAGGGACACCATATATTTT
TRBV5-6,-,-,TRBJ2-3,CASSLGLSPDTQYF,TGTGCCAGCAGCCTTGGACTATCCCCAGATACGCAGTATTTT
TRBV29-1,-,-,TRBJ2-3,CSVQVFTDTQYF,TGCAGCGTTCAGGTCTTCACAGATACGCAGTATTTT
TRBV1,-,-,TRBJ2-3,CTSSPRVAGGSPSTDTQYF,-
TRBV5-1,-,-,TRBJ2-1,CASSLVVGAYEQFF,TGCGCCAGCAGCTTGGTTGTGGGGGCCTATGAGCAGTTCTTC
TRBV11-2,few,-,TRBJ2-7,CASSLFDIGHEQYF,TGTGCCAGCAGCTTATTCGACATCGGCCACGAGCAGTACTTC
TRBV11-2,-,TRBD2,TRBJ2-2,CASSFQTSGGVTTGELFF,TGTGCCAGCAGCTTCCAAACTAGCGGGGGGGTTACCACCGGGGAGCTGTTTTTT
TRBV4-1,once,-,TRBJ1-5,CASSQVILKGVQPQHF,TGCGCCAGCAGCCAAGTAATACTTAAAGGGGTTCAGCCCCAGCATTTT
TRBV6-5,-,-,TRBJ1-1,CATTSTQGMNTEAFF,TGTGCCACCACATCTACACAGGGAATGAACACTGAAGCTTTCTTT
TRBV6-5,once,-,TRBJ1-2,CASSGAYGYTF,TGTGCCAGCAGTGGAGCCTATGGCTACACCTTC
TRBV18,-,TRBD1,TRBJ1-1,CASSPMDRQNTEAFF,TGTGCCAGCTCACCAATGGACAGGCAGAACACTGAAGCTTTCTTT
TRBV6-1,-,TRBD2,TRBJ2-3,CASSEAVASGGTDTQYF,TGTGCCAGCAGTGAAGCCGTGGCTAGCGGGGGCACAGATACGCAGTATTTT
TRBV5-1,-,TRBD2,TRBJ2-5,CASSLGGGETQYF,TGCGCCAGCAGCTTGGGGGGGGGAGAGACCCAGTACTTC
TRBV4-3,-,-,TRBJ1-2,CASSRRTDFNYGYTF,TGCGCCAGCAGTCGCCGGACAGACTTTAACTATGGCTACACCTTC
TRBV10-1,-,-,TRBJ2-3,CASSEWGREAGLPSTDTQYF,TGCGCCAGCAGTGAGTGGGGCAGGGAGGCCGGATTACCTAGCACAGATACGCAGTATTTT
TRBV25-1,-,-,TRBJ2-3,CASSKTTRRSTDTQYF,TGTGCCAGCAGTAAAACGACTAGAAGAAGCACAGATACGCAGTATTTT
TRBV18,-,TRBD1,TRBJ2-1,CASSPPTGGEFF,TGTGCCAGCTCACCACCGACAGGGGGAGAGTTCTTC
TRBV5-8,-,-,TRBJ1-3,CASSIRTFRGGNTIYF,TGTGCCAGCAGCATCCGGACATTTCGTGGGGGAAACACCATATATTTT
TRBV4-1,-,TRBD2,TRBJ2-1,CASSLGLAGAPHEQFF,TGCGCCAGCAGCCTGGGACTAGCGGGGGCGCCTCATGAGCAGTTCTTC
TRBV6-6,-,-,TRBJ2-6,CASTPSSGANVLTF,TGTGCCAGCACTCCGAGCTCTGGGGCCAACGTCCTGACTTTC
TRBV18,once,TRBD1,TRBJ1-4,CASSPPGQGRANEKLFF,TGTGCCAGCTCACCACCGGGACAGGGTCGGGCTAATGAAAAACTGTTTTTT
TRBV7-9,few,-,TRBJ2-7,CSSSPPLGQEQYF,TGTTCCAGCAGCCCCCCTCTGGGACAAGAGCAGTACTTC
TRBV30,-,TRBD2,TRBJ2-3,CARASGGAIDTQYF,TGTGCCAGAGCTAGCGGGGGGGCGATAGATACGCAGTATTTT
TRBV5-1,-,TRBD1,TRBJ1-4,CASSPRDRGRIEKLFF,TGCGCCAGCAGCCCCAGGGACAGGGGGCGGATTGAAAAACTGTTTTTT
TRBV7-2,-,-,TRBJ2-2,CASSLVGTSNTGELFF,TGTGCCAGCAGCTTAGTCGGGACTTCGAACACCGGGGAGCTGTTTTTT
TRBV7-8,-,-,TRBJ2-1,CASSSHGDSEQFF,TGTGCCAGCAGCTCGCATGGGGACTCAGAGCAGTTCTTC
TRBV7-2,-,-,TRBJ1-1,CASSLGVGGAEAEAFF,TGTGCCAGCAGCCTGGGGGTGGGCGGGGCGGAGGCTGAAGCTTTCTTT
TRBV5-6,-,TRBD1,TRBJ1-1,CASSLTGTGPTEAFF,TGTGCCAGCAGCCTAACCGGGACAGGGCCCACTGAAGCTTTCTTT
TRBV27,once,-,TRBJ2-7,CASIDAVPPYEQYF,TGTGCCAGTATCGACGCGGTCCCGCCCTACGAGCAGTACTTC
TRBV7-8,-,TRBD2,TRBJ2-1,CASRESGGAGYNEQFF,TGTGCCAGCAGAGAGAGCGGGGGGGCCGGCTACAATGAGCAGTTCTTC
TRBV5-5,-,-,TRBJ2-1,CASSFGLPPYNEQFF,TGTGCCAGCAGCTTTGGACTCCCGCCCTACAATGAGCAGTTCTTC
TRBV9,-,TRBD1,TRBJ1-2,CASSVAPGGDYGYTF,TGTGCCAGCAGCGTAGCTCCAGGGGGCGACTATGGCTACACCTTC
TRBV5-6,-,TRBD1,TRBJ2-2,CASSAGTGFGGELFF,TGTGCCAGCAGCGCCGGGACAGGGTTCGGCGGGGAGCTGTTTTTT
TRBV13,once,-,TRBJ1-1,CASSLFGWGGTGNTEAFF,TGTGCCAGCAGCTTATTTGGTTGGGGGGGAACGGGGAACACTGAAGCTTTCTTT
TRBV18,-,TRBD2,TRBJ2-3,CASSPLAGGRGDTQYF,TGTGCCAGCTCACCCTTAGCGGGGGGGCGAGGAGATACGCAGTATTTT
TRBV18,-,-,TRBJ2-2,CASSPLQENAGELFF,TGTGCCAGCTCACCCCTACAGGAAAACGCCGGGGAGCTGTTTTTT
TRBV21-1,-,-,TRBJ1-1,CASSNPGGEFEAFF,TGTGCCAGCAGCAACCCCGGGGGGGAGTTTGAAGCTTTCTTT
TRBV13,-,-,TRBJ2-7,CASSRTNQGEREQYF,TGTGCCAGCAGCCGGACGAACCAAGGGGAAAGGGAGCAGTACTTC
TRBV4-1,-,TRBD1,TRBJ1-6,CAGSQATLGTGNSPLHF,TGCGCCGGCAGCCAAGCCACCCTCGGGACAGGGAATTCACCCCTCCACTTT
TRBV27,-,TRBD1,TRBJ2-3,CASSLTGLTDTQYF,TGTGCCAGCAGCCTGACAGGGTTGACAGATACGCAGTATTTT
TRBV7-2,-,-,TRBJ1-2,CASSLMDRGYGYTF,TGTGCCAGCAGCTTAATGGACCGGGGATATGGCTACACCTTC